These T cell receptor beta chains were read from a single sample in a study of blood T cells in healthy people across ages. MiXCR was run by TCRdb on the 5' RACE reads, yielding one entry per CDR3 protein. The top ten clones hold about 14% of a sample with roughly 680,000 distinct CDR3 sequences, 52% of them seen once. The sequenced material came from blood. These receptors were obtained from an elderly woman in good health. Each CDR3 is given with its conserved first and last residue. The D gene is left open where the match is weak. The size of a clone is reported for some rows only, either as once, few or many, or as a class for expanded clones.

d_call,v_call,j_call,clone_size,cdr3_aa,cdr3_nt
NA,TRBV12-3/TRBV12-4,TRBJ1-6,many,CASRTGPYNSPLHF,TGTGCCAGCAGGACGGGGCCATATAATTCACCCCTCCACTTT
TRBD1,TRBV6-2/TRBV6-3,TRBJ1-1,NA,CASRMGQLNTEAFF,TGTGCCAGCAGAATGGGACAGCTGAACACTGAAGCTTTCTTT
NA,TRBV20-1,TRBJ1-2,many,CSANNRDDRMYGYTF,TGCAGTGCTAACAACCGGGACGACCGGATGTATGGCTACACCTTC
TRBD1,TRBV28,TRBJ2-1,many,CASSSGQTYNEQFF,TGTGCCAGCAGCTCGGGACAGACCTACAATGAGCAGTTCTTC
NA,TRBV5-1,TRBJ2-3,NA,CASSSSGASTDTQYF,TGCGCCAGCAGCTCATCGGGGGCCAGCACAGATACGCAGTATTTT
TRBD2,TRBV28,TRBJ2-5,many,CASRSLTGGGAETQYF,TGTGCCAGCAGGAGCCTCACTGGCGGGGGGGCGGAGACCCAGTACTTC
NA,TRBV28,TRBJ2-3,once,CASSSYTASTDTQYF,TGTGCCAGCAGTTCCTACACCGCTAGCACAGATACGCAGTATTTT
NA,TRBV10-3,TRBJ1-1,few,CATTRGNTEAFF,TGTGCCACTACGAGGGGGAACACTGAAGCTTTCTTT
NA,TRBV7-2,TRBJ2-7,few,CASSLRRDVDEQYF,TGTGCCAGCAGCTTGAGGAGAGACGTAGACGAGCAGTACTTC
TRBD1,TRBV6-6,TRBJ1-6,NA,CASSLPVRDRGNSPLHF,TGTGCCAGCAGCCTACCGGTCCGGGACAGGGGAAATTCACCCCTCCACTTT
NA,TRBV15,TRBJ2-1,few,CATSREEVGKVNEQFF,TGTGCCACCAGCAGGGAGGAGGTCGGGAAGGTCAATGAGCAGTTCTTC
NA,TRBV12-3/TRBV12-4,TRBJ2-4,once,CVSSLAVTKNIQYF,TGTGTCAGCAGTTTAGCGGTAACCAAAAACATTCAGTACTTC
TRBD2,TRBV14,TRBJ2-1,NA,CASSTSGSYEQFF,TGTGCCAGCAGTACTAGCGGGAGCTATGAGCAGTTCTTC
TRBD2,TRBV5-1,TRBJ2-1,many,CASSLVPSGRRQFF,TGCGCCAGCAGCTTGGTGCCCAGCGGGAGACGGCAGTTCTTC
NA,TRBV5-1,TRBJ1-2,NA,CASSFNDYRAKGHYGYTF,TGCGCCAGCAGCTTTAATGACTACCGGGCCAAAGGGCACTATGGCTACACCTTC
TRBD1,TRBV12-3/TRBV12-4,TRBJ1-1,NA,CATTGQTNTEAFF,TGTGCCACCACGGGACAGACCAACACTGAAGCTTTCTTT
TRBD2,TRBV20-1,TRBJ2-4,few,CSAVSPGLADLAKNIQYF,TGCAGTGCTGTGAGCCCGGGACTAGCAGACCTAGCCAAAAACATTCAGTACTTC
TRBD2,TRBV10-3,TRBJ2-5,NA,CAVAGERETQYF,TGTGCCGTCGCGGGGGAACGTGAGACCCAGTACTTC
NA,TRBV28,TRBJ2-5,many,CASGSIVPETQYF,TGTGCCAGCGGCAGCATAGTCCCAGAGACCCAGTACTTC
NA,TRBV3-1,TRBJ2-5,NA,CASNPLRGGAEETQYF,TGTGCCAGCAATCCTCTCAGGGGAGGGGCCGAGGAGACCCAGTACTTC
NA,TRBV29-1,TRBJ1-2,NA,CSVGNGYTF,TGCAGCGTTGGAAATGGCTACACCTTC
NA,TRBV7-2,TRBJ1-1,many,CASSLVWEGTEAFF,TGTGCCAGCAGCTTAGTCTGGGAGGGGACTGAAGCTTTCTTT
NA,TRBV20-1,TRBJ2-1,many,CSVRRPLYEQFF,TGCAGTGTTCGTAGACCGCTCTATGAGCAGTTCTTC
NA,TRBV7-2,TRBJ2-5,NA,CASSLVAYLLNNEQYF,TGTGCCAGCAGCTTAGTGGCTTACCTATTAAACAATGAGCAGTACTTC
NA,TRBV28,TRBJ2-3,NA,CASSHNPGTLTDTQYF,TGTGCCAGCAGTCATAACCCGGGGACGTTAACAGATACGCAGTATTTT
TRBD2,TRBV4-2,TRBJ2-7,few,CASSPTTGGRLNEQYF,TGTGCCAGCAGCCCGACGACTGGCGGGAGATTAAATGAGCAGTACTTC
NA,TRBV6-4,TRBJ2-3,NA,CASSDSSSAGSDTQYF,TGTGCCAGCAGTGACTCGTCTAGCGCGGGCTCAGATACGCAGTATTTT
TRBD1,TRBV15,TRBJ1-5,many,CATNRGRSNQPQHF,TGTGCCACGAACAGGGGGCGAAGCAATCAGCCCCAGCATTTT
NA,TRBV4-1,TRBJ2-7,NA,CASSQQGGQQYF,TGCGCCAGCAGCCAACAGGGAGGTCAGCAGTACTTC
NA,TRBV20-1,TRBJ2-7,NA,CSAPGHLQYEQYF,TGCAGTGCCCCGGGACACCTCCAGTACGAGCAGTACTTC
TRBD2,TRBV20-1,TRBJ2-1,NA,CSARFGGGAGSYNEQFF,TGCAGTGCTAGATTTGGCGGGGGGGCCGGTTCCTACAATGAGCAGTTCTTC
NA,TRBV9,TRBJ2-1,NA,CASSPFGFSNEQFF,TGTGCCAGCAGCCCCTTTGGATTTTCCAATGAGCAGTTCTTC
TRBD2,TRBV6-5,TRBJ2-3,NA,CASSSGLDPDTQYF,TGTGCCAGCAGTTCGGGACTAGACCCAGATACGCAGTATTTT
NA,TRBV6-4,TRBJ2-2,NA,CASSDLAANTGELFF,TGTGCCAGCAGTGACTTGGCGGCGAACACCGGGGAGCTGTTTTTT
NA,TRBV10-3,TRBJ1-5,NA,CAIRVSNQPQHF,TGTGCCATACGGGTTAGCAATCAGCCCCAGCATTTT
TRBD1,TRBV10-3,TRBJ2-5,NA,CAIRQTGLQETQYF,TGTGCCATCAGGCAGACAGGGCTACAAGAGACCCAGTACTTC
NA,TRBV6-6,TRBJ1-4,NA,CASRSQGLGEKLFF,TGTGCCAGCAGAAGCCAGGGTCTAGGGGAAAAACTGTTTTTT
NA,TRBV10-3,TRBJ2-1,NA,CAISDFVGTLGRNEQFF,TGTGCCATCAGTGACTTCGTCGGGACCCTGGGACGCAATGAGCAGTTCTTC
NA,TRBV3-1,TRBJ2-5,many,CASSQWGPTQTQYF,TGTGCCAGCAGCCAGTGGGGACCCACCCAGACCCAGTACTTC
TRBD1,TRBV5-1,TRBJ1-1,few,CASSVDRVASEAFF,TGCGCCAGCAGCGTAGACAGGGTCGCATCTGAAGCTTTCTTT
NA,TRBV7-2,TRBJ2-7,many,CASSLDGTYEQYF,TGTGCCAGCAGCTTAGACGGGACCTACGAGCAGTACTTC
NA,TRBV12-3/TRBV12-4,TRBJ2-3,many,CASKWGASTDTQYF,TGTGCCAGCAAATGGGGGGCTAGCACAGATACGCAGTATTTT
TRBD2,TRBV12-3/TRBV12-4,TRBJ2-3,NA,CASSFAAGARGLDTQYF,TGTGCCAGCAGTTTTGCAGCGGGGGCCCGAGGGTTAGATACGCAGTATTTT
TRBD1,TRBV7-9,TRBJ1-2,NA,CAGSLVLDRGADGYTF,TGTGCCGGCAGCTTAGTCCTCGACAGGGGAGCGGATGGCTACACCTTC
NA,TRBV5-1,TRBJ2-7,NA,CASSSRMEYEQYF,TGCGCCAGCAGCTCAAGGATGGAATACGAGCAGTACTTC
NA,TRBV12-3/TRBV12-4,TRBJ2-1,NA,CASTPAGIYNEQFF,TGTGCCAGCACCCCAGCGGGCATCTACAATGAGCAGTTCTTC
NA,TRBV3-1,TRBJ2-7,NA,CASSQDHGTLTYEQYF,TGTGCCAGCAGCCAAGATCACGGGACCCTTACCTACGAGCAGTACTTC
NA,TRBV6-1,TRBJ1-2,NA,CASREAGTLSVGYTF,TGTGCCAGCAGAGAAGCGGGAACCCTGTCCGTAGGCTACACCTTC